These 32 T cell receptor beta chains came from one sample sequenced in a study of T cell responses to AZD1222 COVID-19 vaccine. Produced via immunoSEQ multiplex PCR; TCRdb's table is partial and in-frame only. The sample records about 180,000 clones, around 89% being singletons. Sequences were derived from peripheral blood, sampled on day 0 of AZD1222 vaccination. These receptors all stem from an adult in good health.

This clone was found once. V usage is TRBV14 and J usage is TRBJ1-6; D is possibly TRBD1 (6 bases). Between the trimmed V and J ends, which lost 5 bases and 0 bases, there was a span of 11 bases. Germline V CDR1 and CDR2: SGHDN, FVKESK. The CDR3 is 16 amino acids. CDR3 nucleotides: TGTGCCAGCAGCGCAGGGGCTAGCTCCTATAATTCACCCCTCCACTTT. Amino acids: CASSAGASSYNSPLHF.

CDR3 coding DNA: TGCGCCAGCAGCCAAGGCCAGGGGGTGGGAGTAGGCACTGAAGCTTTCTTT. Its protein product is CASSQGQGVGVGTEAFF. This chain uses TRBV4-3 with TRBJ1-1; 7 nucleotides match TRBD1. Germline-derived CDR1 and CDR2 are LGHNA and YSLEER. With V trimmed by 1 base and J by 4 bases, 12 bases remained unmatched. The CDR3 consists of 17 residues.

The chain is built from TRBV10-2 and TRBJ2-3, with TRBD1 matching 7 bases. CDR1 is WSHSY, CDR2 SAAADI, per germline. The V and J ends lost 5 bases and 3 bases, in that order; junction bases with no gene match: 11. This CDR3 is built from 16 residues. The CDR3 DNA reads as TGCGCCAGCAGTAAAGCCCGGACAGGCTCGACAGATACGCAGTATTTT. Its protein product is CASSKARTGSTDTQYF.

V is TRBV7-3 and J is TRBJ2-1, with D possibly matching TRBD1 (6 bases). Per germline, CDR1 SGHTA and CDR2 FQGTGA. This CDR3 region has 17 residues. V lost 5 bases to trimming and J lost 5 bases, with 22 bases between them. In DNA form, the CDR3 reads TGTGCCAGCAGCCGTCTACCGGGACACTCGTCGGACAATGAGCAGTTCTTC. Translating it yields CASSRLPGHSSDNEQFF.

The chain couples TRBV4-3 to TRBJ2-3; D possibly matches TRBD1 or TRBD2 (5 bases each). Trimming shortened V by 3 bases and J by 1 base, and 11 bases separated the two germline ends. CDR3 length equals 15 residues. Germline assignment: CDR1 LGHNA and CDR2 YSLEER. The DNA of the CDR3 is TGCGCCAGCAGCCAGGGGGTGCAGGGCACAGATACGCAGTATTTT. This codes for CASSQGVQGTDTQYF.

The rearrangement uses TRBV6-5 and TRBJ2-7; no clear D. The germline V gene has CDR1 MNHEY and CDR2 SVGAGI. The ends were cut back, 0 bases at V and 3 bases at J, with 9 bases in the middle. This CDR3 is 14 amino acids long. The CDR3 DNA reads as TGTGCCAGCAGTTACTCGAAGTTGGGCTACGAGCAGTACTTC. Its protein is CASSYSKLGYEQYF.

The chain recombines TRBV6-5 with TRBJ2-5, with D possibly TRBD1 on 5 matching bases. Germline V gives CDR1 MNHEY, CDR2 SVGAGI. V lost 7 bases and J 5 bases, leaving 20 bases between the germline ends. This CDR3 has 15 amino acids. The CDR3 DNA reads TGTGCCAGCATTATCGACAGCTGGTTTTGGGAGACCCAGTACTTC. Translation gives CASIIDSWFWETQYF.

The rearrangement links TRBV15 to TRBJ1-4; TRBD1 might be the D (6 bases). CDR1 and CDR2 from the germline V gene are LNHNV and YYDKDF (reference sequence). The germline V and J ends were trimmed by 4 bases and 5 bases, with 17 bases remaining between them. The CDR3 covers 16 residues. The CDR3 protein is CATSIGGARRNEKLFF. The CDR3 coding sequence is TGTGCCACCAGCATCGGGGGGGCAAGGCGGAATGAAAAACTGTTTTTT.

This chain links TRBV13 with TRBJ1-1, with D hard to call. Trimming took 2 bases from V and 3 from J, leaving 7 bases between them. Germline CDR1 and CDR2: PRHDT and FYEKMQ (reference sequence). The CDR3 sequence is 13 residues long. CDR3 loop: CASSLFSYTEAFF. In DNA form, the CDR3 reads TGTGCCAGCAGCTTATTCAGTTACACTGAAGCTTTCTTT.

This clone was detected only a few times. The chain combines TRBV27 with TRBJ1-2; D perhaps matches TRBD1 (5 bases). Trimming took off 6 bases at V and 5 bases at J, with 13 bases between the two ends. Germline-derived CDR1 and CDR2 are MNHEY and SMNVEV (reference sequence). The CDR3 spans 13 residues. The CDR3 DNA follows: TGTGCCAGCAGGGGGGGTTGGGAGTATGGCTACACCTTC. Its protein is CASRGGWEYGYTF.

This clone was detected only a few times. The chain is built from TRBV4-2 and TRBJ1-2; D gene ambiguous. This CDR3 spans 15 amino acids. Germline lookup yields CDR1 LGHNA and CDR2 YNFKEQ. Between the trimmed V and J ends, which lost 0 bases and 0 bases, there was a span of 8 bases. For the CDR3, the DNA is TGTGCCAGCAGCCAAGATCCAGAATCTAACTATGGCTACACCTTC. It is translated as CASSQDPESNYGYTF.

This chain uses TRBV29-1 with TRBJ2-4; D not certain. CDR1 is SQVTM and CDR2 is ANQGSEA in the germline V gene. The CDR3 consists of 12 residues. V lost 2 bases and J 5 bases, leaving 7 bases between the germline ends. Here the CDR3 reads CSVEILENIQYF. The DNA for the CDR3 is TGCAGCGTTGAAATCCTGGAAAACATTCAGTACTTC. Supplemented by reference TRBV29-1 and TRBJ2-4, the full variable domain reads SAVISQKPSRDICQRGTSLTIQCQVDSQVTMMFWYRQQPGQSLTLIATANQGSEATYESGFVIDKFPISRPNLTFSTLTVSNMSPEDSSIYLCSVEILENIQYFGAGTRLSVL.

The chain links TRBV9 to TRBJ2-1; 9 bases fit TRBD1. The CDR3 has 17 residues. The germline CDR1 and CDR2 sequences are SGDLS and YYNGEE. V trimming: 6 bases; J trimming: 4 bases; junction bases outside the gene matches: 14. The CDR3 DNA is TGTGCCAGCACGAAGACCCCGGGGGGACAGGGATACAATGAGCAGTTCTTC. Its protein product is CASTKTPGGQGYNEQFF.

V usage is TRBV5-4 and J usage is TRBJ2-1; 9 bases are shared with TRBD2. Germline loops: CDR1 SGHNT, CDR2 YYREEE (reference sequence). With 7 bases clipped from V and 2 bases from J, the junction kept 13 bases outside the gene matches. The CDR3 is 17 amino acids. The CDR3 DNA follows: TGTGCCAGCGAACCCGGCGGGGGGGGTAATACCTACAATGAGCAGTTCTTC. This gives the protein CASEPGGGGNTYNEQFF.

The V gene is TRBV10-3, the J gene TRBJ1-2, with D perhaps TRBD1 (5 bases). CDR3 length equals 13 residues. CDR1 is ENHRY, CDR2 SYGVKD, per germline. V lost 7 bases to trimming and J lost 4 bases, with 13 bases between them. CDR3 DNA sequence: TGTGCCATCACCAGGCCTGGGGGCTATGGCTACACCTTC. This translates into CAITRPGGYGYTF.

In this sample, this clone turned up once. CDR3 nucleotide sequence: TGTGCCAGCAGCTTACTTGGCGGTGACTCTAATTCACCCCTCCACTTT. Protein sequence: CASSLLGGDSNSPLHF. The J gene is TRBJ1-6, the V gene TRBV5-4, with no clear D. The V gene lost 2 bases and the J gene lost 6 bases, with 15 bases spanning the gap. Looked up from germline, CDR1 is SGHNT and CDR2 is YYREEE (reference sequence). The CDR3 spans 16 residues.

The sample holds one count of this clone. The chain has TRBV12-3 or TRBV12-4 and TRBJ1-1, with D hard to call. The length of the CDR3 is 13 residues. Trimming cost V 3 bases and J 1 base, with 6 bases left between them. This CDR3 reads CASSFMPNTEAFF. CDR3 nucleotides: TGTGCCAGCAGTTTTATGCCGAACACTGAAGCTTTCTTT.

This clone was picked up a small number of times. V and J are TRBV4-2 and TRBJ1-1; unclear D gene. The V gene lost 0 bases and the J gene lost 1 base, with 12 bases spanning the gap. The CDR3 consists of 16 residues. In germline, CDR1 is LGHNA, CDR2 YNFKEQ. CDR3 protein: CASSQDLAGGNTEAFF. CDR3 bases: TGTGCCAGCAGCCAAGATCTCGCGGGCGGGAACACTGAAGCTTTCTTT.

This clone has a handful of counts. The CDR3 loop is CASSLERSYGYTF. CDR3 DNA sequence: TGTGCCAGCAGCTTAGAAAGGTCCTATGGCTACACCTTC. The chain recombines TRBV7-9 with TRBJ1-2; D remains unclear. CDR3 length: 13 residues. In germline, CDR1 is SEHNR, CDR2 FQNEAQ (reference sequence). V was clipped by 1 base and J by 4 bases, with 7 bases between them.

V is TRBV2 and J is TRBJ2-1; no firm D call. This CDR3 region has 13 residues. V gave up 4 bases and J gave up 1 base, with 5 bases separating them. The germline V gene has CDR1 SNHLY and CDR2 FYNNEI. The CDR3 region is CASSASSYNEQFF. The CDR3 DNA is TGTGCCAGCAGTGCCAGTTCCTACAATGAGCAGTTCTTC.

This clone has a single count. The chain combines TRBV6-6 with TRBJ2-7; the D call may be TRBD1 or TRBD2 (5 bases each). Germline V gives CDR1 MNHNY, CDR2 SVGAGI (reference sequence). The CDR3 spans 13 residues. V lost 0 bases and J lost 3, with 6 bases in between. The CDR3 DNA follows: TGTGCCAGCAGTTACTCGGGGGACTACGAGCAGTACGTC. Protein: CASSYSGDYEQYV.

The J gene is TRBJ2-5, the V gene TRBV5-1; unclear D gene. This CDR3 has 16 residues. Germline CDR1 and CDR2: SGHRS and YFSETQ. The V and J ends lost 5 bases and 2 bases respectively, with 19 bases between them. The CDR3 protein is CASRTLSDFLQETQYF. The CDR3, as DNA: TGCGCCAGCAGGACGCTTTCCGATTTCCTGCAAGAGACCCAGTACTTC.

This clone has only one observation. This chain uses TRBV4-1 with TRBJ1-5, with D possibly being TRBD1 (5 bases). The V and J ends lost 2 bases and 2 bases respectively, with 16 bases between them. The length of the CDR3 is 17 residues. CDR1 is MGHRA, CDR2 YSYEKL, per germline. CDR3 sequence reads: CASSQNQGNFGNQPQHF. CDR3 sequence (DNA): TGCGCCAGCAGCCAAAACCAGGGTAACTTTGGCAATCAGCCCCAGCATTTT.

The chain recombines TRBV6-5 with TRBJ1-3; D gene ambiguous. Germline V CDR1 and CDR2: MNHEY, SVGAGI. V gave up 0 bases and J gave up 3 bases, with 6 bases separating them. This CDR3 is built from 14 residues. CDR3 amino acids: CASSYSMVGNTIYF. CDR3 nucleotides: TGTGCCAGCAGTTACTCGATGGTTGGAAACACCATATATTTT.

This clone was picked up one time. V is TRBV29-1 and J is TRBJ2-2; D possibly corresponds to TRBD1 (6 bases). The CDR3 loop spans 14 amino acids. The V end lost 4 bases, the J end lost 1 base, and 10 bases lay between the germline ends. CDR1 is SQVTM, CDR2 ANQGSEA, per germline. CDR3 sequence: CSVGVRGNTGELFF. The CDR3, as DNA: TGCAGCGTTGGTGTCAGGGGGAACACCGGGGAGCTGTTTTTT.

This sequence joins TRBV6-5 and TRBJ2-2, with TRBD1 matching over 12 bases. The CDR3 consists of 15 residues. The germline gives CDR1 MNHEY, CDR2 SVGAGI. Unmatched junction bases numbered 3, after V lost 6 bases and J lost 4 bases. CDR3 bases: TGTGCCAGCAGAGGGACAGGGGGCTTCACCGGGGAGCTGTTTTTT. Its protein is CASRGTGGFTGELFF.

The chain joins TRBV11-1 to TRBJ2-1, with 8 bases fitting TRBD2. CDR1 is SGHAT and CDR2 is FQDESV in the germline V gene (reference sequence). The CDR3 contains 17 residues. The V segment lost 0 bases and the J segment 0 bases; nucleotides outside the gene matches: 4. CDR3 nucleotide sequence: TGTGCCAGCAGCTTAGCGATTAGCGGGGACTCCTACAATGAGCAGTTCTTC. Protein: CASSLAISGDSYNEQFF.

The J gene is TRBJ1-1, the V gene TRBV7-8, with 9 bases aligning to TRBD1. Germline V gene sequence: CDR1 SGHVS, CDR2 FQNEAQ. CDR3 length equals 17 residues. J gave up 8 bases and V 3 bases, and 16 bases lay outside the gene matches. The CDR3 DNA is TGTGCCAGCAGCTTGGAGACCGGGACAGGGTCGGTAATAGAAGCTTTCTTT. Protein product: CASSLETGTGSVIEAFF.

This clone was seen once. The rearrangement uses TRBV2 and TRBJ1-5; D ambiguous. The CDR3 is made up of 13 amino acids. The V gene lost 4 bases and the J gene lost 4 bases, with 8 bases spanning the gap. Germline values: CDR1 SNHLY, CDR2 FYNNEI. CDR3 DNA: TGTGCCAGCAGTGTGGGGAGAAATCAGCCCCAGCATTTT. Amino acids: CASSVGRNQPQHF.

J is TRBJ2-2 and V is TRBV6-5; tentatively, D is TRBD1 (6 bases). In germline, CDR1 is MNHEY, CDR2 SVGAGI. Deletions cut 6 bases from V and 5 bases from J, with 10 bases between. The CDR3 contains 13 residues. DNA of the CDR3: TGTGCCAGCAGATACAGGGATACCGGGGAGCTGTTTTTT. It yields the protein CASRYRDTGELFF.

V and J are TRBV15 and TRBJ2-2; D is tentatively TRBD1 or TRBD2 (5 bases each). Germline V gives CDR1 LNHNV, CDR2 YYDKDF (reference sequence). V lost 3 bases and J 3 bases, leaving 17 bases between the germline ends. The CDR3 is 17 residues long. This CDR3 is CATSRPQGVGDTGELFF. CDR3 bases: TGTGCCACCAGCAGGCCTCAGGGAGTTGGGGACACCGGGGAGCTGTTTTTT.

This chain uses TRBV7-9 with TRBJ1-5; D ambiguous. With 0 bases removed from V and 2 bases from J, the gap between germline ends came to 5 bases. CDR1 and CDR2 (germline): SEHNR, FQNEAQ (reference sequence). This CDR3 comprises 14 residues. In DNA, the CDR3 is TGTGCCAGCAGCTTAGCCCCGGGCAATCAGCCCCAGCATTTT. Translating it yields CASSLAPGNQPQHF.